Following are 24 T cell receptor beta chains from one sample sequenced in a study of regulatory T cells in long-lasting Graves disease. For TCR beta, libraries came from iRepertoire HTBI primers and Arm-PCR of CDR3 regions. A single record per CDR3 protein comes from TCRdb applying MiXCR to the multiplex PCR reads. The sample holds under 300,000 distinct CDR3 sequences, 20% seen once. Time point specified: newly diagnosed GD, antithyroid drugs for less than 3 months. Extracted RNA from PBMCs served as the source of the TCR library. This sample comprised peripheral blood mononuclear cells (PBMCs), obtained at new diagnosis, from a patient treated with antithyroid drugs. The source is a female donor with Graves disease.

This clonotype was recorded at least ten times. V is TRBV7-2 and J is TRBJ2-3, with TRBD1 matching over 8 bases. The germline V gene has CDR1 SGHTA and CDR2 FQGNSA. Germline trimming cut 2 bases from V and 6 bases from J; bases unmatched to any gene: 10. The CDR3 runs to 16 residues. The CDR3 protein is CASSLPRDRLLDTQYF. In DNA, the CDR3 is TGTGCCAGCAGCTTACCTCGGGACAGGCTCCTCGATACGCAGTATTTT.

The CDR3, as DNA: TGTGCCAGCAGCTTAAGTGGAGTCAATCAGCCCCAGCATTTT. Amino acids: CASSLSGVNQPQHF. This sequence joins TRBV11-1 and TRBJ1-5; D is ambiguous. V was cut by 2 bases and J by 3 bases, with 8 bases left in between. CDR3 size: 14 residues. CDR1 and CDR2 (germline): SGHAT, FQDESV (reference sequence).

This clonotype was seen a few times. The chain links TRBV7-9 to TRBJ1-2; no clear D gene. V dropped 2 bases and J dropped 2 bases, with 6 bases sitting between them. Per germline, CDR1 SEHNR and CDR2 FQNEAQ (reference sequence). The CDR3 contains 13 residues. CDR3 sequence: CASSLQENYGYTF. The CDR3 nucleotides read TGTGCCAGCAGCTTACAAGAGAACTATGGCTACACCTTC.

Points on this clonotype: A read error is possible here, since a much larger clone lies one base away. V is TRBV6-1 and J is TRBJ1-5; 7 bases are shared with TRBD1. Germline CDR1 reads MNHNS; CDR2 reads SASEGT. Trimming took 7 bases from V and 0 from J; bases not matched to a gene: 9. The CDR3 extends over 16 amino acids. Here the CDR3 DNA reads TGTGCCAGCAATTCTGAACAGGGGAGTAGCAATCAGCCCCAGCATTTT. This translates into CASNSEQGSSNQPQHF.

This clonotype was detected only a few times. Sequence at one end of the junction differs from germline and may be a read error. The chain has TRBV6-1 and TRBJ1-2; 10 nucleotides agree with TRBD1. The germline gives CDR1 MNHNS, CDR2 SASEGT. There are 16 residues in the CDR3. The chain's CDR3 is CAGSTGTGADVFGYTF. The CDR3 bases are TGTGCCGGCAGCACCGGGACAGGGGCCGATGTCTTTGGCTACACCTTC.

DNA of the CDR3: TGCAGTGCTGAGACTAGCGGGACTCACGAGCAGTACTTC. As protein: CSAETSGTHEQYF. This chain connects TRBV20-1 to TRBJ2-7; TRBD2 matches at 11 bases. The V gene's germline CDR1 is DFQATT and CDR2 SNEGSKA (reference sequence). The CDR3 contains 13 residues. Unmatched junction bases numbered 5, after V lost 5 bases and J lost 5 bases.

This clonotype was counted at least ten times. The rearrangement links TRBV14 to TRBJ1-1; D is undetermined. The CDR3 consists of 13 residues. The germline V and J ends were trimmed by 0 bases and 1 base, with 3 bases remaining between them. From germline, CDR1 is SGHDN and CDR2 FVKESK. Written as DNA, the CDR3 is TGTGCCAGCAGCCAAGACACGAACACTGAAGCTTTCTTT. Encoded protein: CASSQDTNTEAFF.

In its sample, this clonotype was seen a few times. A far more abundant clone sits one base away, making this likely a read error. The V call is TRBV6-9, the J call TRBJ2-5; TRBD2 agrees at 7 bases. Gene TRBJ2-1 matches the end of the DNA better, so the J call may be wrong. CDR1 and CDR2 from the germline V gene are MNHGY and SVAAGI. This CDR3 spans 16 amino acids. The CDR3 nucleotides read TGTGCCAACAGTTCACTTCTAGCGGCCTCCTACAATGAGCAGTTCTTC. Amino acid sequence: CANSSLLAASYNEQFF.

This clonotype has a count of ten or more. The J gene is TRBJ2-1, the V gene TRBV10-3; TRBD1 agrees at 9 bases. The CDR3 contains 14 residues. Germline-derived CDR1 and CDR2 are ENHRY and SYGVKD. V was clipped by 8 bases and J by 5 bases; unmatched bases: 7. The CDR3 coding sequence is TGTGCCATCGGGACAGGGAAGGGGAACAATGAGCAGTTCTTC. This sequence encodes CAIGTGKGNNEQFF.

V usage is TRBV28 and J usage is TRBJ2-7; 8 nucleotides agree with TRBD1. The J segment lost 2 bases and the V segment lost 5 bases, leaving 5 bases of the junction unmatched. This CDR3 region has 14 residues. Germline V gene data show CDR1 as MDHEN and CDR2 as SYDVKM. CDR3 nucleotide sequence: TGTGCCAGCAGTACCGGACAGGGCCCCTACGAGCAGTACTTC. Translation: CASSTGQGPYEQYF.

CDR3 sequence reads: CASSVGTSGGARNEQFF. CDR3 bases: TGTGCCAGCAGCGTCGGGACTAGCGGGGGGGCCCGGAATGAGCAGTTCTTC. V is TRBV7-3 and J is TRBJ2-1, with TRBD2 matching over 16 bases. The CDR3 is 17 amino acids. After removal of 5 bases from V and 7 bases from J, the junction contained 8 bases not matched to a gene. Germline-derived CDR1 and CDR2 are SGHTA and FQGTGA.

This clonotype was recorded a few times. The V and J genes are TRBV6-7 and TRBJ2-5, with TRBD1 as a possible D gene (6 bases). TRBV6-7 is known as an ORF, though its function is uncertain. Deletions cut 1 base from V and 0 bases from J, with 18 bases between. This CDR3 has 18 residues. CDR3 DNA: TGTGCCAGCAGTTACTTCCCTACTGCCGGGACAAACCAAGAGACCCAGTACTTC. Translation: CASSYFPTAGTNQETQYF.

This clonotype was seen a single time. This chain uses TRBV11-2 with TRBJ2-5; TRBD1 matches 11 bases. CDR1 and CDR2 (germline): SGHAT, FQNNGV. The CDR3 is 15 amino acids. Trimming took 5 bases from V and 6 from J; bases not matched to a gene: 8. This chain's CDR3 is CASSPAGTGGKTQYF. DNA for the CDR3: TGTGCCAGCAGCCCCGCCGGGACAGGGGGAAAGACCCAGTACTTC.

In this sample, this clonotype turned up once. The genes are TRBV28 and TRBJ1-1; 12 bases fit TRBD1. CDR1 MDHEN and CDR2 SYDVKM come from the germline V gene. With 5 bases clipped from V and 5 bases from J, the junction kept 9 bases outside the gene matches. CDR3 size: 16 residues. CDR3 amino acids: CASSAPGQGAGTEAFF. The CDR3 DNA reads TGTGCCAGCAGTGCTCCGGGACAGGGGGCAGGTACTGAAGCTTTCTTT.

Many counts were recorded for this clonotype. CDR3 nucleotides: TGTGCCAGCAAATGGGACAGCCCAAATTATGGCTACACCTTC. Its protein product is CASKWDSPNYGYTF. This chain links TRBV6-1 with TRBJ1-2, with TRBD1 matching 7 bases. Germline V CDR1 and CDR2: MNHNS, SASEGT. V lost 7 bases and J lost 5; bases outside the gene matches: 10. The CDR3 totals 14 residues.

This clonotype appeared many times. This chain joins TRBV18 and TRBJ2-6; a possible D gene is TRBD2 (7 bases). The CDR3 extends over 16 amino acids. V gave up 1 base and J gave up 4 bases, with 11 bases separating them. Germline assignment: CDR1 KGHSH and CDR2 LQKENI. DNA of the CDR3: TGTGCCAGCTCACCACGGCGGGGGACAGGGGCCAACGTCCTGACTTTC. Protein product: CASSPRRGTGANVLTF.

The rearrangement links TRBV5-4 to TRBJ1-1; no clear D gene. The germline gives CDR1 SGHNT, CDR2 YYREEE (reference sequence). V was trimmed by 0 bases and J by 5 bases, leaving 5 bases between them. This CDR3 has 12 residues. The CDR3 DNA reads TGTGCCAGCAGCTTGGAATGGACTGAAGCTTTCTTT. It specifies CASSLEWTEAFF.

This clonotype was picked up many times. The chain employs TRBV5-5 and TRBJ1-1; D is ambiguous. CDR1 SGHKS and CDR2 YYEKEE come from the germline V gene (reference sequence). This CDR3 contains 12 residues. Trimming pared 2 bases from V and 7 bases from J, leaving 9 bases between. CDR3 in amino acids: CASSFSNLEAFF. CDR3 nucleotide sequence: TGTGCCAGCAGCTTCAGTAACCTTGAAGCTTTCTTT.

The sample holds a few counts of this clonotype. This chain uses TRBV10-3 with TRBJ1-1; 8 nucleotides align to TRBD1. After removal of 9 bases from V and 1 base from J, the junction contained 1 base not matched to a gene. The CDR3 sequence is 12 residues long. From germline, CDR1 is ENHRY and CDR2 SYGVKD. The CDR3 region is CAIGTGNTEAFF. The CDR3 nucleotides are TGTGCCATAGGGACAGGGAACACTGAAGCTTTCTTT.

Only a few counts were recorded for this clonotype. CDR3 amino acids: CASSRGQGVGANVLTF. The CDR3 DNA is TGCGCCAGCAGCCGTGGACAGGGGGTCGGGGCCAACGTCCTGACTTTC. This chain connects TRBV5-1 to TRBJ2-6; 10 nucleotides agree with TRBD1. This CDR3 is 16 amino acids long. The germline V gene encodes CDR1 SGHRS and CDR2 YFSETQ. V lost 4 bases, J lost 4 bases, and 5 bases stayed unmatched.

The sample holds many counts of this clonotype. This chain joins TRBV13 and TRBJ2-3; D possibly corresponds to TRBD2 (6 bases). Germline V CDR1 and CDR2: PRHDT, FYEKMQ (reference sequence). The V end lost 4 bases, the J end lost 4 bases, and 21 bases lay between the germline ends. The CDR3 is 17 residues long. The CDR3: CASSSETFLARADTQYF. CDR3 nucleotide sequence: TGTGCCAGCAGCTCCGAAACCTTTCTAGCGAGGGCAGATACGCAGTATTTT.

This clonotype was counted only a few times. A far larger clone is a single base away, which makes a read error likely. This chain links TRBV2 with TRBJ2-4; D unresolved. The DNA end is a closer match to TRBJ2-1, so the J assignment may be wrong. CDR1 and CDR2 (germline): SNHLY, FYNNEI. The CDR3 spans 14 residues. The CDR3: CASEKASWSNGQFF. The CDR3 DNA sequence: TGTGCCAGCGAGAAGGCTAGTTGGTCCAATGGGCAGTTCTTC.

This clonotype was detected only a few times. The chain combines TRBV28 with TRBJ2-2; unclear D gene. The CDR3 length is 13 residues. Germline V gene sequence: CDR1 MDHEN, CDR2 SYDVKM. V lost 11 bases and J 0 bases, leaving 10 bases between the germline ends. The CDR3: CAGMTANTGELFF. The CDR3, as DNA: TGTGCCGGGATGACTGCGAACACCGGGGAGCTGTTTTTT.

This clonotype was counted ten times or more. At one end, the junction sequence differs from germline, possibly due to a read error. The J gene is TRBJ2-1, the V gene TRBV7-2; 12 bases fit TRBD2. This CDR3 has 15 residues. The V gene's germline CDR1 is SGHTA and CDR2 FQGNSA. The CDR3 is CASSLEVGLAGRLIF. For the CDR3, the DNA is TGTGCCAGCAGCTTAGAAGTTGGACTAGCGGGGAGATTAATTTTC.